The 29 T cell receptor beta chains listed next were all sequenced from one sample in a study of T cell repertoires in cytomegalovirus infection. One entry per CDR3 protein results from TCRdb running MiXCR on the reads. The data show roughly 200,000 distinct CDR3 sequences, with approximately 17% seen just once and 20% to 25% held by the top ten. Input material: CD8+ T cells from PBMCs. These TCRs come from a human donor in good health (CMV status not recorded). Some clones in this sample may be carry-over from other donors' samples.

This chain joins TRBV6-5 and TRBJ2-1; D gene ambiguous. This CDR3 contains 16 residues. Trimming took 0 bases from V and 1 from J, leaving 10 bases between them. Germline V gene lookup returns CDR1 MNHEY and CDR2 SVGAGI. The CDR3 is CASSYSNTLSYNEQFF. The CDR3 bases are TGTGCCAGCAGTTACTCGAATACATTGTCCTACAATGAGCAGTTCTTC.

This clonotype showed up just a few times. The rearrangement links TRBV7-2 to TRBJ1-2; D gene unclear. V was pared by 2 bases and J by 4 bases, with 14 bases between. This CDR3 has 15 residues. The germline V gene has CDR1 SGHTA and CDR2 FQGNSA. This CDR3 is CASSLLPEGFYGYTF. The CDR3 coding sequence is TGTGCCAGCAGCTTACTCCCCGAGGGCTTCTATGGCTACACCTTC.

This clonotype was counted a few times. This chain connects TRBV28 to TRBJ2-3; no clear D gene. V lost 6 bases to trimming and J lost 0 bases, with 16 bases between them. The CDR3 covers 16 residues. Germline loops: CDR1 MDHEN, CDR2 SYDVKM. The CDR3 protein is CASRMLKPASTDTQYF. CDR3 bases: TGTGCCAGCAGGATGTTGAAGCCTGCTAGCACAGATACGCAGTATTTT.

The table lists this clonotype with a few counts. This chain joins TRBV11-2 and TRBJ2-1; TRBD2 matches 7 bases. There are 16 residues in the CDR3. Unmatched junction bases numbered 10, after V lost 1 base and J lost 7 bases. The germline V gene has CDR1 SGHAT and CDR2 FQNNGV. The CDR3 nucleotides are TGTGCCAGCAGCTTAGTACCCAGCGGGGAATCGAATGAGCAGTTCTTC. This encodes CASSLVPSGESNEQFF.

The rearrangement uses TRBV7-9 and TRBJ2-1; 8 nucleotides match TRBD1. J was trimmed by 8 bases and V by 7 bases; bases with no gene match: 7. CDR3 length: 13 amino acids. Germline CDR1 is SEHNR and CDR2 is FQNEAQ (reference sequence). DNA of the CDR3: TGTGCCAGCATCTCGGACAGGGTCGATGAGCAGTTCTTC. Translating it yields CASISDRVDEQFF.

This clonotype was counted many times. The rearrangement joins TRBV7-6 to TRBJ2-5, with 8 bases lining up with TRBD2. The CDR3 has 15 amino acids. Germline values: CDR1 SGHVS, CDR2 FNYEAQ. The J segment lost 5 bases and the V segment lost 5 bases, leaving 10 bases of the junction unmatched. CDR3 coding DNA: TGTGCCAGCAGCCCAGCGGGGGAGGAAGAGGAGACCCAGTACTTC. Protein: CASSPAGEEEETQYF.

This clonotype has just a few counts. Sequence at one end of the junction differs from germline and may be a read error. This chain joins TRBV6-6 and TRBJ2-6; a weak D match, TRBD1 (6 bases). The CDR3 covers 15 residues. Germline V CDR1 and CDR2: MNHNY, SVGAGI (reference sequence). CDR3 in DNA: TGTGCCAGCAATTACAGGGACTCTGGGGCCAACGTCCTGACTTTC. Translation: CASNYRDSGANVLTF.

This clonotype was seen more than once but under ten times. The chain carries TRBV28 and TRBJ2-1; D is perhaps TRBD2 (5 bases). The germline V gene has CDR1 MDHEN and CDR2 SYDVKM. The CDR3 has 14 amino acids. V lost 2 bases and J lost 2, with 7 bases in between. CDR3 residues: CASSLRAAYNEQFF. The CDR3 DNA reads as TGTGCCAGCAGTTTACGAGCGGCCTACAATGAGCAGTTCTTC. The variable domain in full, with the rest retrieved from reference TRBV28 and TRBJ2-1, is DVKVTQSSRYLVKRTGEKVFLECVQDMDHENMFWYRQDPGLGLRLIYFSYDVKMKEKGDIPEGYSVSREKKERFSLILESASTNQTSMYLCASSLRAAYNEQFFGPGTRLTVL.

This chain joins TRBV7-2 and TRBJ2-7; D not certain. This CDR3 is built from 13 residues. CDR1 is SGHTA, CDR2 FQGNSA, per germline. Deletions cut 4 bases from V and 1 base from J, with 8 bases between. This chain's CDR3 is CASSSPPSYEQYF. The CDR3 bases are TGTGCCAGCAGCTCCCCCCCTTCCTACGAGCAGTACTTC.

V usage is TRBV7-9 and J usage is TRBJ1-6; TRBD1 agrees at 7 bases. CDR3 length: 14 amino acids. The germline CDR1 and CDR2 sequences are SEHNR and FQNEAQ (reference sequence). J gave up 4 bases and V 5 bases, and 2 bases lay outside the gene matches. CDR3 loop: CASSMTGYNSPLHF. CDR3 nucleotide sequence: TGTGCCAGCAGCATGACAGGGTATAATTCACCCCTCCACTTT.

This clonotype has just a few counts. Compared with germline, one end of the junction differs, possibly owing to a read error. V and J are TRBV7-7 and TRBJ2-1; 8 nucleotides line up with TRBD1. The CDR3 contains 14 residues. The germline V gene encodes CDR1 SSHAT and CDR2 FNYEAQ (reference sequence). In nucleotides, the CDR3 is TGTGCTAGCAGCCGGAGGACAGGGCTGGATGAGCAGTTCTTC. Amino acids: CASSRRTGLDEQFF.

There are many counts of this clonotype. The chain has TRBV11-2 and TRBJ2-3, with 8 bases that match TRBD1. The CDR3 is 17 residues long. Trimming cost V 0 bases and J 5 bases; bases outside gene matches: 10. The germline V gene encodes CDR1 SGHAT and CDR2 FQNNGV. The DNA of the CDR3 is TGTGCCAGCAGCTTAGAAACCGACAGGGGCAAGAGAGATACGCAGTATTTT. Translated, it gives CASSLETDRGKRDTQYF.

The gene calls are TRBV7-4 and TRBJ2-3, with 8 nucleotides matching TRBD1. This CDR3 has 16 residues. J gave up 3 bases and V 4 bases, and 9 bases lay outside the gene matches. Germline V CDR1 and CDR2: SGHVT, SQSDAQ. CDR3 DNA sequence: TGTGCCAGCAGCTCAGGGGGCACCTTGGAGACAGATACGCAGTATTTT. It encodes CASSSGGTLETDTQYF.

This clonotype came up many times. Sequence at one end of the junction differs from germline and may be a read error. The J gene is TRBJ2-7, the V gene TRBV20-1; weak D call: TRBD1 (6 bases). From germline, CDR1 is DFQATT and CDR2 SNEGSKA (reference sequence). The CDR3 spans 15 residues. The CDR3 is CSAIGLGDTNYEQYF. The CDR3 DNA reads TGCAGCGCTATAGGGTTAGGGGACACTAACTACGAGCAGTACTTC.

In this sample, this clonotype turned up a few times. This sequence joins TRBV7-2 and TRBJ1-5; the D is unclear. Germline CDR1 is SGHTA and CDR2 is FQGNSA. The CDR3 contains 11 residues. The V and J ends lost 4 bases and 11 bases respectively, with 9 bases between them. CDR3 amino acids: CASSSDKTQHF. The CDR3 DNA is TGTGCCAGCAGCTCAGACAAGACCCAGCATTTT.

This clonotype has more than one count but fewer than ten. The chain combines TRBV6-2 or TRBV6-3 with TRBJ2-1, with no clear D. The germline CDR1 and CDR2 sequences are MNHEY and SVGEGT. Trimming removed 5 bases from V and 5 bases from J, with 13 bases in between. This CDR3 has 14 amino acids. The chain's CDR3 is CASSTRNSHNEQFF. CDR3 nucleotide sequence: TGTGCCAGCAGTACCCGGAATAGCCACAATGAGCAGTTCTTC.

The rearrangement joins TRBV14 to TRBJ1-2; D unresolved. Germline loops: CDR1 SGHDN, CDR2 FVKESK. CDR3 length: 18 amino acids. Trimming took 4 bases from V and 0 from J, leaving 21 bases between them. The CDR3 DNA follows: TGTGCCAGCAGCCTTTTCCATACGTTCCCAGAGGCTAACTATGGCTACACCTTC. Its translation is CASSLFHTFPEANYGYTF.

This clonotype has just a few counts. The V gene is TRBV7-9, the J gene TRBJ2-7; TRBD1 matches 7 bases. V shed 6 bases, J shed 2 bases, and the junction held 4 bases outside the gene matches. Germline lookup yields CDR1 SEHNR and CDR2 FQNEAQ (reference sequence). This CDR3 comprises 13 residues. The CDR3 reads CASSHTGAYEQYF. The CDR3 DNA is TGTGCCAGCAGTCATACAGGGGCCTACGAGCAGTACTTC.

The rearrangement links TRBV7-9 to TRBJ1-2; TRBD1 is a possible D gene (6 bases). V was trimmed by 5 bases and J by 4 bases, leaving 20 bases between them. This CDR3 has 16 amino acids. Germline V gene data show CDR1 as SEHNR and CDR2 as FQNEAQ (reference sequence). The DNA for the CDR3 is TGTGCCAGCAGCCTTACGGGGGCCTCAGGCGTCTATGGCTACACCTTC. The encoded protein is CASSLTGASGVYGYTF.

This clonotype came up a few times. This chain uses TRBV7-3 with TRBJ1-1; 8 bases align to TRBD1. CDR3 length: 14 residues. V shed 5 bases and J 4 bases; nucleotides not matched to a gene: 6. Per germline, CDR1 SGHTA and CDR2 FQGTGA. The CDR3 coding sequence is TGTGCCAGCAGCCGCGGACAGGGAAGCACTGAAGCTTTCTTT. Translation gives CASSRGQGSTEAFF.

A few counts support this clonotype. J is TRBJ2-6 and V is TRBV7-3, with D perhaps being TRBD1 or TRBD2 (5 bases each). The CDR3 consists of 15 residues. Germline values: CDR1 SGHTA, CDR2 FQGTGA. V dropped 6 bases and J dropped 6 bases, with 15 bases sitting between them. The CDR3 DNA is TGTGCCAGCAGAGAAGGACCGGGGCTGGCCAACGTCCTGACTTTC. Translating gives CASREGPGLANVLTF.

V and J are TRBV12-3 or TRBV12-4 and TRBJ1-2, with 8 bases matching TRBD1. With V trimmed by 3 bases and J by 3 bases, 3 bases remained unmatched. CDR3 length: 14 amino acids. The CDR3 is CASSLDRADYGYTF. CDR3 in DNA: TGTGCCAGCAGTTTGGACAGGGCGGACTATGGCTACACCTTC.

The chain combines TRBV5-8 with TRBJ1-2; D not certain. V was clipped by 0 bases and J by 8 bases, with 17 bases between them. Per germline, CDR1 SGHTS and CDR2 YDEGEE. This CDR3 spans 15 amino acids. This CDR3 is CASSLAREPSMGYTF. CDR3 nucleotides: TGTGCCAGCAGCTTGGCCCGGGAGCCGTCGATGGGCTACACCTTC.

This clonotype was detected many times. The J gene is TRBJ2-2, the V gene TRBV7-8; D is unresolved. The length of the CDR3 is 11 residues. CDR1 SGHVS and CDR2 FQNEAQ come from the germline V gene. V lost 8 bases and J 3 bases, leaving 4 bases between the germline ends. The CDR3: CASGDTGELFF. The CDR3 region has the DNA TGTGCCAGCGGGGACACCGGGGAGCTGTTTTTT.

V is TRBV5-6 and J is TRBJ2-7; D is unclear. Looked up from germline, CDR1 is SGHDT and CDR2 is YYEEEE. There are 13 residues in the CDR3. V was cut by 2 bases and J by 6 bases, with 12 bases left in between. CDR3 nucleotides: TGTGCCAGCAGCTTTATATCTTTAGGCGAGCAGTACTTC. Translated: CASSFISLGEQYF. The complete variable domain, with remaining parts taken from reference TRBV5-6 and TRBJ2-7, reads DAGVTQSPTHLIKTRGQQVTLRCSPKSGHDTVSWYQQALGQGPQFIFQYYEEEERQRGNFPDRFSGHQFPNYSSELNVNALLLGDSALYLCASSFISLGEQYFGPGTRLTVT.

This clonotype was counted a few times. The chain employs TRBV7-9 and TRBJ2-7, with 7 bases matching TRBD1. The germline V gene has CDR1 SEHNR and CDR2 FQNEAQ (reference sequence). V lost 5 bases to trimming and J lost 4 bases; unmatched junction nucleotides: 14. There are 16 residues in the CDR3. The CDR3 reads CASSPWTGPPSYEQYF. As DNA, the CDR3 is TGTGCCAGCAGCCCCTGGACAGGTCCCCCCAGTTACGAGCAGTACTTC.

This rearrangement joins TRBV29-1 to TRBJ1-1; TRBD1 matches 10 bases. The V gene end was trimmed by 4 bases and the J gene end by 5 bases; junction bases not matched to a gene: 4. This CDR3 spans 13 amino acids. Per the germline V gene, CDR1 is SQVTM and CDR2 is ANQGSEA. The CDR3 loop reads CSVGGTGETEAFF. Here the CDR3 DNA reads TGCAGCGTTGGAGGGACAGGGGAAACTGAAGCTTTCTTT.

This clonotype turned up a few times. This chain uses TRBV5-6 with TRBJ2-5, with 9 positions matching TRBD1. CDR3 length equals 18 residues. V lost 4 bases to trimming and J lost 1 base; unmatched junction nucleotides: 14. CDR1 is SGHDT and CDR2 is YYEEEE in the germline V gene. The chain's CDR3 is CASSPRDRVRLGQETQYF. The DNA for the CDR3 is TGTGCCAGCAGCCCCCGGGACAGGGTCCGTTTGGGCCAAGAGACCCAGTACTTC.

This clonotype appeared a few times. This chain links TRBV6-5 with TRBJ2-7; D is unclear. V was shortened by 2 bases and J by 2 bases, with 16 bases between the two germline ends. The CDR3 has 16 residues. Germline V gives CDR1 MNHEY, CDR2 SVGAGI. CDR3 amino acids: CASSYRRPRPTYEQYF. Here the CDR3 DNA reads TGTGCCAGCAGTTACAGACGTCCTCGCCCTACCTACGAGCAGTACTTC.